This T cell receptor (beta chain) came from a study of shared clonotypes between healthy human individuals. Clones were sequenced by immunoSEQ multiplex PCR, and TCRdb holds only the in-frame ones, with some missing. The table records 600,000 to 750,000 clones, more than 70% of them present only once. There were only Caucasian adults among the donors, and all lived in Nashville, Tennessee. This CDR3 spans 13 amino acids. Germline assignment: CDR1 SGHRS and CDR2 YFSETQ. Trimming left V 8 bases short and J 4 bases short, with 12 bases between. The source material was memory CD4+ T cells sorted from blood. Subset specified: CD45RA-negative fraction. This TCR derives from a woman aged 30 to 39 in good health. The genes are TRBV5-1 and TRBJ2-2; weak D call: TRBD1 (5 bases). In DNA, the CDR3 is TGCGCCAGTAGCAGGGTGGGCACCGGGGAGCTGTTTTTT. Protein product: CASSRVGTGELFF. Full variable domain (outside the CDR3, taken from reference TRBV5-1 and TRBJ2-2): KAGVTQTPRYLIKTRGQQVTLSCSPISGHRSVSWYQQTPGQGLQFLFEYFSETQRNKGNFPGRFSGRQFSNSRSEMNVSTLELGDSALYLCASSRVGTGELFFGEGSRLTVL.